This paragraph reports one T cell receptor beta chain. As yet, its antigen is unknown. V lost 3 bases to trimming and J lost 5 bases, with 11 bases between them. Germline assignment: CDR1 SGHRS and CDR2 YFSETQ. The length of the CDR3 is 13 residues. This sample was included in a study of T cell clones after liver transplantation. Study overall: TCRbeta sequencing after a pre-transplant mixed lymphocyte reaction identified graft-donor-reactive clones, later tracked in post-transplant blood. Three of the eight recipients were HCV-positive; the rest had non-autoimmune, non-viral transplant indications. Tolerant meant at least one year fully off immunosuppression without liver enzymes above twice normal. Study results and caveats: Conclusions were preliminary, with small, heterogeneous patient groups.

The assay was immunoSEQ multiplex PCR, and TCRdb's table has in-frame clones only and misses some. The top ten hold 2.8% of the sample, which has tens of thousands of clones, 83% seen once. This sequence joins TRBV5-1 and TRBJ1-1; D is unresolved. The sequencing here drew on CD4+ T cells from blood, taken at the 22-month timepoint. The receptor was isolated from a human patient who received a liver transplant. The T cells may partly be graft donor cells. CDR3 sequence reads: CASSSGPLTEAFF. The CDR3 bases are TGCGCCAGCAGCTCCGGACCCCTTACTGAAGCTTTCTTT.